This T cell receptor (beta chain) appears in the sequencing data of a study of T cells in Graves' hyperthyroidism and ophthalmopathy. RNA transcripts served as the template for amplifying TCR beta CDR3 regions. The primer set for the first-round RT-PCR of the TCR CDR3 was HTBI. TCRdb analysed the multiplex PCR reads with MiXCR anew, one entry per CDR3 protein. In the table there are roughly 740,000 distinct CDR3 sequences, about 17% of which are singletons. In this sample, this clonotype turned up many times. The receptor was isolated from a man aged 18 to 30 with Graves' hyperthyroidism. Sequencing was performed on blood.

CDR3 residues: CSASGGASTDTQYF. Here the CDR3 DNA reads TGCAGTGCTAGTGGGGGCGCAAGCACAGATACGCAGTATTTT. The chain recombines TRBV20-1 with TRBJ2-3; possibly TRBD1 for D (6 bases). V lost 3 bases and J 0 bases, leaving 10 bases between the germline ends. This CDR3 is built from 14 residues. Germline V gene lookup returns CDR1 DFQATT and CDR2 SNEGSKA (reference sequence).